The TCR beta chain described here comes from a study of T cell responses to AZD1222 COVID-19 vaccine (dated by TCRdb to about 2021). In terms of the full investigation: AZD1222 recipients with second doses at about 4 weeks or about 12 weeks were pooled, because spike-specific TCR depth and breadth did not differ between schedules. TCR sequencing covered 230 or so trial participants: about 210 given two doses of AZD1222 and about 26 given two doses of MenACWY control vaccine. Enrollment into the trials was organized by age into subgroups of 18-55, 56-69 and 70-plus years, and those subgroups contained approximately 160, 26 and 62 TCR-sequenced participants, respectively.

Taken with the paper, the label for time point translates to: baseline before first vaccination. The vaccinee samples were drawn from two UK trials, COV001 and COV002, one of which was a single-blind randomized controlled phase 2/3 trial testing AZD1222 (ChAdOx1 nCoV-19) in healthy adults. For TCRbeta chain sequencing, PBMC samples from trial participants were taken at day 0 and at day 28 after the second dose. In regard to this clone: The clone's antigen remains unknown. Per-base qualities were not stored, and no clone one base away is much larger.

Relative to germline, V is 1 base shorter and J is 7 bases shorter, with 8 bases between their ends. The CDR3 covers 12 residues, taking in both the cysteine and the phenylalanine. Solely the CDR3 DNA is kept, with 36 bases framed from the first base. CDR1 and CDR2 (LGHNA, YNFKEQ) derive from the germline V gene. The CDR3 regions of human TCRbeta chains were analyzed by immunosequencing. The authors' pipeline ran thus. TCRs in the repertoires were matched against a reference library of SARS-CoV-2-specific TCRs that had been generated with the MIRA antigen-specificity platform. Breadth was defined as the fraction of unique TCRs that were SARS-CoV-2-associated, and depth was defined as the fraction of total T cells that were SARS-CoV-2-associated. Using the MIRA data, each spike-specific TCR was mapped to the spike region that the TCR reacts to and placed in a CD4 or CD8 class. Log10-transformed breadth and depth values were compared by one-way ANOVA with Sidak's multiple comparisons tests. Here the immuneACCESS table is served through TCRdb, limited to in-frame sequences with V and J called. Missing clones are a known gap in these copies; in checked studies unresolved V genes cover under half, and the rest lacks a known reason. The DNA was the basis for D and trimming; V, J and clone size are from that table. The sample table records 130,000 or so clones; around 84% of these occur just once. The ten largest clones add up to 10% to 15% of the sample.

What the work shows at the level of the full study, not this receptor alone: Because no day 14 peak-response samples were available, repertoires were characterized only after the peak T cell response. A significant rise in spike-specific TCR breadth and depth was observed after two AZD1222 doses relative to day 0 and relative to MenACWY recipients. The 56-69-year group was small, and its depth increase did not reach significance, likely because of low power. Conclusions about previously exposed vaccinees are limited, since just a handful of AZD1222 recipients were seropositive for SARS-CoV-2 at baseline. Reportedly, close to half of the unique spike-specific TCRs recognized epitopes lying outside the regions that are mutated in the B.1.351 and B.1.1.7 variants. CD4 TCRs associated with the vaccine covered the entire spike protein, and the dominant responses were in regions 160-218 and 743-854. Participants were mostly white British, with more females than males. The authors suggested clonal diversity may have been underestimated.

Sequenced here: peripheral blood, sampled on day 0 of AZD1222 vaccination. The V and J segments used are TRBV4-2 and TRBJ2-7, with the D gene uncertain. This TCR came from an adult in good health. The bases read TGTGCCAGCAGCCAAGGGAAGAGGGAGCAGTACTTC. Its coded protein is CASSQGKREQYF.